Each of the 19 T cell receptor beta chains below was sequenced from the same sample in a study of human CD4 T cells and Enterobacteriaceae. Memory CD4+ T cells were sorted as all CD4+ cells except CD45RA+CCR7+CD95- naive cells, over 95% pure. Assay used: immunoSEQ multiplex PCR; TCRdb lists only in-frame clones, some missing. The sample lists some 30,000 clones, approximately 84% occurring once. Sequenced input: memory CD4+ T cells from blood. The receptors originated from a human donor in good health.

The chain combines TRBV5-1 with TRBJ1-1; D unclear. This CDR3 is built from 17 residues. V was shortened by 5 bases and J by 1 base, with 21 bases between the two germline ends. Germline loops: CDR1 SGHRS, CDR2 YFSETQ. As DNA, the CDR3 is TGCGCCAGCAGTCGTGCAACAGCGACGGACTCGAACACTGAAGCTTTCTTT. It yields the protein CASSRATATDSNTEAFF.

In DNA form, the CDR3 reads TGTGCCAGCAGCTTAGTGTATGACAGAAGCTCTGGAAACACCATATATTTT. Protein sequence: CASSLVYDRSSGNTIYF. The chain couples TRBV7-8 to TRBJ1-3, with a possible D match to TRBD1 (5 bases). The CDR3 has 17 amino acids. The V and J ends lost 1 base and 0 bases respectively, with 13 bases between them. Germline lookup yields CDR1 SGHVS and CDR2 FQNEAQ.

J is TRBJ2-7 and V is TRBV27; unclear D gene. The CDR3 runs 15 residues. The V and J ends lost 6 bases and 2 bases respectively, with 17 bases between them. Germline V gene data show CDR1 as MNHEY and CDR2 as SMNVEV (reference sequence). For the CDR3, the DNA is TGTGCCAGCAGCCTAGACCCCAAGGGTCCCTACGAGCAGTACTTC. It specifies CASSLDPKGPYEQYF.

The rearrangement links TRBV7-2 to TRBJ2-7; 8 bases are shared with TRBD2. Trimming cost V 5 bases and J 3 bases; bases outside gene matches: 6. The CDR3 length is 14 residues. The germline CDR1 and CDR2 sequences are SGHTA and FQGNSA. In DNA, the CDR3 is TGTGCCAGCAGCCCTCAGACTAGCGACTACGAGCAGTACTTC. Translation gives CASSPQTSDYEQYF.

V usage is TRBV7-3 and J usage is TRBJ2-1; TRBD2 matches 7 bases. CDR1 SGHTA and CDR2 FQGTGA come from the germline V gene. The CDR3 is 15 residues long. With 1 base clipped from V and 5 bases from J, the junction kept 5 bases outside the gene matches. Here the CDR3 reads CASSLMAGANNEQFF. The DNA for the CDR3 is TGTGCCAGCAGCTTAATGGCGGGAGCGAACAATGAGCAGTTCTTC. Complete variable domain (other parts from reference TRBV7-3 and TRBJ2-1): GAGVSQTPSNKVTEKGKYVELRCDPISGHTALYWYRQSLGQGPEFLIYFQGTGAADDSGLPNDRFFAVRPEGSVSTLKIQRTERGDSAVYLCASSLMAGANNEQFFGPGTRLTVL.

The chain uses TRBV18 and TRBJ1-3, with 11 positions matching TRBD1. In germline, CDR1 is KGHSH, CDR2 LQKENI. The J segment lost 4 bases and the V segment lost 2 bases, leaving 4 bases of the junction unmatched. CDR3 length equals 16 residues. CDR3 amino acids: CASSPSRTGGGNTIYF. The CDR3 DNA reads as TGTGCCAGCTCACCATCCCGGACAGGGGGCGGAAACACCATATATTTT.

The CDR3 DNA is TGTGCCAGCAGCCCCCGCGGGTGCTACTCTGGAAACACCATATATTTT. This sequence encodes CASSPRGCYSGNTIYF. The rearrangement uses TRBV21-1 and TRBJ1-3. TRBV21-1 is tagged as a pseudogene. This CDR3 contains 16 residues.

The rearrangement uses TRBV5-8 and TRBJ2-7, with 10 bases identical to TRBD1. V was clipped by 0 bases and J by 3 bases; unmatched bases: 3. This CDR3 has 15 residues. Germline V gene sequence: CDR1 SGHTS, CDR2 YDEGEE. This CDR3 reads CASSLGQGARYEQYF. CDR3 bases: TGTGCCAGCAGCTTGGGACAGGGGGCGCGCTACGAGCAGTACTTC. Full variable domain (missing parts from reference TRBV5-8 and TRBJ2-7): EAGVTQSPTHLIKTRGQQATLRCSPISGHTSVYWYQQALGLGLQFLLWYDEGEERNRGNFPPRFSGRQFPNYSSELNVNALELEDSALYLCASSLGQGARYEQYFGPGTRLTVT.

The chain combines TRBV12-5 with TRBJ1-1; a possible D gene is TRBD1 (5 bases). The germline CDR1 and CDR2 sequences are LGHNT and FRNRAP. The CDR3 length is 15 residues. V was shortened by 2 bases and J by 3 bases, with 13 bases between the two germline ends. As DNA, the CDR3 is TGTGCTAGTGGTTTGAAGGATAAAGGGGACACTGAAGCTTTCTTT. Residues: CASGLKDKGDTEAFF.

In its sample, this clone was seen once. The gene calls are TRBV11-1 and TRBJ1-2; unclear D gene. Deletions cut 7 bases from V and 8 bases from J, with 20 bases between. This CDR3 is built from 14 residues. Germline V gene lookup returns CDR1 SGHAT and CDR2 FQDESV (reference sequence). The DNA of the CDR3 is TGTGCCAGCACCTCAATAGGCCAGTCCGAGGGCTACACCTTC. It codes for CASTSIGQSEGYTF.

This clone is judged large. This chain links TRBV5-4 with TRBJ1-1; D is perhaps TRBD1 (5 bases). The CDR3 contains 13 residues. Germline values: CDR1 SGHNT, CDR2 YYREEE (reference sequence). V dropped 10 bases and J dropped 2 bases, with 15 bases sitting between them. The CDR3 is CALSLGVNTEAFF. CDR3 DNA: TGTGCCCTGTCGTTGGGGGTAAACACTGAAGCTTTCTTT.

This clone was seen a single time. The CDR3 nucleotides are TGTGCCAGCAGTTACTCGATCCTAGCGGGGAATGAGCAGTTCTTC. Translated, it gives CASSYSILAGNEQFF. The chain has TRBV6-5 and TRBJ2-1; TRBD2 matches 9 bases. Germline loops: CDR1 MNHEY, CDR2 SVGAGI. Trimming took 0 bases from V and 7 from J; bases not matched to a gene: 4. CDR3 length: 15 residues.

The V call is TRBV30, the J call TRBJ1-1; the D gene is possibly TRBD1 (6 bases). The CDR3 sequence is 16 residues long. Germline V gene sequence: CDR1 GTSNPN, CDR2 SVGIG (reference sequence). V was cut by 4 bases and J by 0 bases, with 18 bases left in between. In DNA form, the CDR3 reads TGTGCCTGGAACCCGGGGGGCAGGGGTTTGAACACTGAAGCTTTCTTT. It specifies CAWNPGGRGLNTEAFF.

J is TRBJ2-1 and V is TRBV21-1; the table names TRBD2, a call not compared with the DNA. TRBV21-1 is described as a pseudogene. The CDR3 has 14 amino acids. CDR3 coding DNA: TGTGCCAGCAGAAGGGGACTAGCGGCATACGAGCAGTTCTTC. Translated, it gives CASRRGLAAYEQFF.

This chain joins TRBV6-1 and TRBJ1-2; D gene ambiguous. This CDR3 is built from 11 residues. V lost 2 bases and J lost 8, with 6 bases in between. The germline V gene encodes CDR1 MNHNS and CDR2 SASEGT. This CDR3 is CASSEQTGYTF. The CDR3 nucleotides read TGTGCCAGCAGTGAACAGACGGGCTACACCTTC.

The V call is TRBV19, the J call TRBJ2-5; D gene ambiguous. The CDR3 loop spans 15 amino acids. In germline, CDR1 is LNHDA, CDR2 SQIVND (reference sequence). V was shortened by 1 base and J by 3 bases, with 12 bases between the two germline ends. CDR3 protein: CASSIGGRVKETQYF. The CDR3 DNA reads as TGTGCCAGTAGTATAGGTGGTAGGGTAAAAGAGACCCAGTACTTC.

This chain's CDR3 is CASALAGGVTDTQYF. The CDR3 DNA reads as TGTGCCAGCGCGCTAGCGGGAGGAGTCACAGATACGCAGTATTTT. This sequence joins TRBV6-1 and TRBJ2-3, with 11 bases aligning to TRBD2. CDR3 length: 15 amino acids. Per the germline V gene, CDR1 is MNHNS and CDR2 is SASEGT. With 8 bases clipped from V and 2 bases from J, the junction kept 6 bases outside the gene matches.

The chain combines TRBV5-6 with TRBJ2-5, with a weak D call TRBD1 (6 bases). V was cut by 1 base and J by 3 bases, with 10 bases left in between. The CDR3 spans 14 residues. Germline CDR1 is SGHDT and CDR2 is YYEEEE. The DNA for the CDR3 is TGTGCCAGCAGCTTGTGGACAGTTGAAGAGACCCAGTACTTC. It yields the protein CASSLWTVEETQYF.

The V call is TRBV5-1, the J call TRBJ2-3, with 8 bases identical to TRBD1. This CDR3 spans 16 amino acids. Looked up from germline, CDR1 is SGHRS and CDR2 is YFSETQ. Trimming cost V 4 bases and J 6 bases; bases outside gene matches: 13. CDR3 sequence: CASSPWGTGGADTQYF. CDR3 in DNA: TGCGCCAGCAGCCCTTGGGGGACAGGAGGGGCGGATACGCAGTATTTT.